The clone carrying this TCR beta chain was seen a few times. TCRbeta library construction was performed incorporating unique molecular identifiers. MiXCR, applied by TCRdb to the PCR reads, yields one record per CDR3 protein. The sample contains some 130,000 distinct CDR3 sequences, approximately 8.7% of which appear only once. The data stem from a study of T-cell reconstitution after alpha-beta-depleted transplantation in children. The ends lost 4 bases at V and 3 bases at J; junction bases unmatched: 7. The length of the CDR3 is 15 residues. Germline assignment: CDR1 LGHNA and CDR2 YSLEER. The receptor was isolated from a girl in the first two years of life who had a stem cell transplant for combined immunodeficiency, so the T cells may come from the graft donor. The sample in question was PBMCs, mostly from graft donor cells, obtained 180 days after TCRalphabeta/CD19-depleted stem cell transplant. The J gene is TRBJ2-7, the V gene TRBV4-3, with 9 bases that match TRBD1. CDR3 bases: TGCGCCAGCAGCCGGATTCCGGGACAGGGCTACGAGCAGTACTTC. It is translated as CASSRIPGQGYEQYF.